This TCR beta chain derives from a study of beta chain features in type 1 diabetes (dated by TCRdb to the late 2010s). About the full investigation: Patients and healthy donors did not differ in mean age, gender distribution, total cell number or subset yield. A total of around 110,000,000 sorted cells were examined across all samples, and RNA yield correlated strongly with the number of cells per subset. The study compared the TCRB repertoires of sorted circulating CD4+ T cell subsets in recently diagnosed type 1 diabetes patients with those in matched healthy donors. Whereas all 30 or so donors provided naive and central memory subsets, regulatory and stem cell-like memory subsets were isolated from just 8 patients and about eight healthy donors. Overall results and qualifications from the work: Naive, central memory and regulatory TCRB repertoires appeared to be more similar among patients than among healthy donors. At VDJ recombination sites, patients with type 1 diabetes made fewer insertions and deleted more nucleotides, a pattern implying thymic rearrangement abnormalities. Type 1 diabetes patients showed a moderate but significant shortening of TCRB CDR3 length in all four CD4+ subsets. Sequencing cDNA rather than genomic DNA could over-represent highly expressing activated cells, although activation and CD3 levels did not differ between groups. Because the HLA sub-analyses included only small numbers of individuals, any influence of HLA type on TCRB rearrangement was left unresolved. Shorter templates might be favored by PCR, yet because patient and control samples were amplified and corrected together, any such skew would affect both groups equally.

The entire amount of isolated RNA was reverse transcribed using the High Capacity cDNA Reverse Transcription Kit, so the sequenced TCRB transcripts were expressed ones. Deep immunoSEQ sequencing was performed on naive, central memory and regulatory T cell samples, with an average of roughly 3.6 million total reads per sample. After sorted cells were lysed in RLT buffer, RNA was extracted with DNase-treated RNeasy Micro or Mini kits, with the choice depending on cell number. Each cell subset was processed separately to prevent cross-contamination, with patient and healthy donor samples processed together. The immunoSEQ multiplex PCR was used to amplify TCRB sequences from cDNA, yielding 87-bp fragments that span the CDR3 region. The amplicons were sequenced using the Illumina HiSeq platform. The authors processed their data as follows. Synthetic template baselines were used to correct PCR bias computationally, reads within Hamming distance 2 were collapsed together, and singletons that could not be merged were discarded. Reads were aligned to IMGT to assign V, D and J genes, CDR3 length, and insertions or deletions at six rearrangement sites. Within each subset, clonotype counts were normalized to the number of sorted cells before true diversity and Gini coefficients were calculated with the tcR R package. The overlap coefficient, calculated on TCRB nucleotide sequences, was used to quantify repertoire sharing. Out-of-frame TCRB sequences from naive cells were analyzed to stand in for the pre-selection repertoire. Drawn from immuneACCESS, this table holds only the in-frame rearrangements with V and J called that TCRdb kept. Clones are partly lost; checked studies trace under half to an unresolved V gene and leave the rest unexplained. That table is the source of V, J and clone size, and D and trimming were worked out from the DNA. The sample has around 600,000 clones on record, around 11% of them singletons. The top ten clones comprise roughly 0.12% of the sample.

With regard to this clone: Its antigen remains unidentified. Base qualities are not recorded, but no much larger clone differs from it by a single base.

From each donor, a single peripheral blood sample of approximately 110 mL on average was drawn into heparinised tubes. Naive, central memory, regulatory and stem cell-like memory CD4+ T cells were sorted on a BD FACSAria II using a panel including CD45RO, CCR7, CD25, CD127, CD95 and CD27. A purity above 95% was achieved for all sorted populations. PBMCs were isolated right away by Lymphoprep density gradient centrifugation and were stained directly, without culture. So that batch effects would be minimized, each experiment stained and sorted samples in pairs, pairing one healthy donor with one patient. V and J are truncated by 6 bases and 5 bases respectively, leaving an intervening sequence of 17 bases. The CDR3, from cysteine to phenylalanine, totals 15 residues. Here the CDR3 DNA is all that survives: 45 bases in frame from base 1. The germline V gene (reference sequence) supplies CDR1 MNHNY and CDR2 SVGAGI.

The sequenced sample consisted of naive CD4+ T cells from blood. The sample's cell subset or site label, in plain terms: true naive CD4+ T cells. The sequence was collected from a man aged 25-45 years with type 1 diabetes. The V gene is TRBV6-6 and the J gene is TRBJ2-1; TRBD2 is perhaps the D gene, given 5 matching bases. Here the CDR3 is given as CASSFGRRGHNEQFF. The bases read TGTGCCAGCAGCTTTGGAAGAAGAGGGCACAATGAGCAGTTCTTC.